The T cell receptor beta chain described here comes from a study of cytomegalovirus exposure and HLA in healthy donors. Measured with immunoSEQ multiplex PCR; TCRdb has only the in-frame clones, and not every one. The sample holds some 84,000 clones, under 95% seen once. Study-wide results and caveats: Most TCR sequences proved rare, with some public TCRs found in many donors. First-cohort TCR clusters were later found to tend to co-occur in the 120 or so validation repertoires. Published work reported that the classifier diagnosed cytomegalovirus status with high specificity and sensitivity.

The CDR3 is 14 residues long. Trimming removed 3 bases from V and 0 bases from J, with 9 bases in between. Germline V gene lookup returns CDR1 LNHDA and CDR2 SQIVND (reference sequence). A word on this clone: What it recognizes is unknown.

The TCR comes from a young man in good health and CMV-seronegative. The sample consisted of PBMCs. The V gene is TRBV19, the J gene TRBJ2-7, with a weak D call TRBD1 (6 bases). The chain's CDR3 is CASSMDRASYEQYF. CDR3 bases: TGTGCCAGTAGTATGGACAGAGCCTCCTACGAGCAGTACTTC.